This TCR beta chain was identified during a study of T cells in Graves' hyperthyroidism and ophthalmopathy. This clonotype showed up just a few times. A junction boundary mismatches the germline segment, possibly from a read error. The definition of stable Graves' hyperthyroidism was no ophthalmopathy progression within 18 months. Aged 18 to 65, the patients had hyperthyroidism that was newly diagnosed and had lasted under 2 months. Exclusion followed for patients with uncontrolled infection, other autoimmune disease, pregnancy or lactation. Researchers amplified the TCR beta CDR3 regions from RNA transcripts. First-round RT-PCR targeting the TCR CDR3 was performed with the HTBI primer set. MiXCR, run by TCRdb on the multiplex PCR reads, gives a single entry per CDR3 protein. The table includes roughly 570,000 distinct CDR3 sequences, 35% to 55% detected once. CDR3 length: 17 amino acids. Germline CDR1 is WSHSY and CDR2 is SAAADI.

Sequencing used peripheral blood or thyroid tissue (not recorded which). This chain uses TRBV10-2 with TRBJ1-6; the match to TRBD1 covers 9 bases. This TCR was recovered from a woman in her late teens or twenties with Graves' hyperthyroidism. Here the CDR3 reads CASSPRTGQGHNSPLHF. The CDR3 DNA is TGTGCCAGCTCACCACGAACGGGACAGGGACATAATTCACCCCTCCACTTT.